This T cell receptor (beta chain) was captured in a study of blood T cell repertoires in COVID-19. The overall study: PBMCs, B-cell-depleted T cells, or T cells were the source of the cDNA or gDNA that made up the material.

The CDR3 extends over 14 amino acids. From germline, CDR1 is SGHTA and CDR2 FQGNSA. V lost 4 bases, J lost 6 bases, and 16 bases lay in between. As originally analysed: Estimation of nucleated cell counts relied on the amplification of reference gene primers. Sequenced by immunoSEQ multiplex PCR; TCRdb stores in-frame clones only, minus some. The V and J calls and clone size were taken over from that table, and D and trimming were inferred from the DNA. Here the sample spans some 200,000 clones, around 85% being singletons. Source material: peripheral blood. V gene TRBV7-2 combines with J gene TRBJ2-7, with D tentatively TRBD2 (6 bases). The source of this sequence is a woman aged 70 to 79 with acute or convalescent COVID-19. CDR3 sequence (DNA): TGTGCCAGCAGCTCCCGGGCGGGACCTGCCGAGCAGTACTTC. Protein sequence: CASSSRAGPAEQYF.